This entry concerns a single TCR beta chain. Its antigen is not identified. These data come from a study of cytomegalovirus exposure and HLA in healthy donors. General observations from the study: Most TCR sequences were seen very rarely across donors, but some public TCRs occurred in many. The availability of immune exposure information extended only to CMV serostatus.

Germline V gene data show CDR1 as SGHNT and CDR2 as YYREEE (reference sequence). Deletions cut 7 bases from V and 4 bases from J, with 13 bases between. The CDR3 contains 13 residues. A multiplex PCR was run with 60 Vbeta primers and 13 Jbeta primers. In the original processing: Later work found around 85 million unique TCR beta chains, with approximately 12 million shared. Sequencing was performed with immunoSEQ multiplex PCR; in TCRdb, only in-frame clones are kept and a portion is missing. Clonal size and the V and J genes are those of that table, whereas D and trimming came from the DNA. The data show 90,000 or so clones, about 69% seen once.

The receptor's source is a woman under 30 in good health and CMV-seropositive. Sequenced material: PBMCs. This chain uses TRBV5-4 with TRBJ2-3, with D possibly being TRBD1 (5 bases). CDR3 sequence reads: CASSVDSPDTQYF. For the CDR3, the DNA is TGTGCCAGCTCCGTAGACAGTCCAGATACGCAGTATTTT.